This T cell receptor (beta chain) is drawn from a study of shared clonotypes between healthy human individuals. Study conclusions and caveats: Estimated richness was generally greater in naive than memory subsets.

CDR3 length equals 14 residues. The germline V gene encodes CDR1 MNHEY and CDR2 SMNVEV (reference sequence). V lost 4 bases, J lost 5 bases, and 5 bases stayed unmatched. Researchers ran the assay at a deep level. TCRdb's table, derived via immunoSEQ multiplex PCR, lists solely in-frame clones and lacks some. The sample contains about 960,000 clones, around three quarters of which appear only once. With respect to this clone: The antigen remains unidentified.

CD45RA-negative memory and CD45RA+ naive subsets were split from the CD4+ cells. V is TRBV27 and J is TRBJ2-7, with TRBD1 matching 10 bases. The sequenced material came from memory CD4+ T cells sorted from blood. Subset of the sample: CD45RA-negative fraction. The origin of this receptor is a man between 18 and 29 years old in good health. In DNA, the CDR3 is TGTGCCAGCAGTTGGGTGACAGGGGGCCACGAGCAGTACTTC. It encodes CASSWVTGGHEQYF.